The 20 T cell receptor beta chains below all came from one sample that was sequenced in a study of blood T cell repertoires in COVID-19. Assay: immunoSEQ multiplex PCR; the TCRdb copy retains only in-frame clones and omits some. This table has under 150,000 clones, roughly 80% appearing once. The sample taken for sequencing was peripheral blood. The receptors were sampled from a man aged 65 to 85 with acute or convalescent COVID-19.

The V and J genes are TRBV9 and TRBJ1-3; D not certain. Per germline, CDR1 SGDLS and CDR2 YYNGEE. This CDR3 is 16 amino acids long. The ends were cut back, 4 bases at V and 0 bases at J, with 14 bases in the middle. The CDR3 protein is CASSRSPLSSGNTIYF. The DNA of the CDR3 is TGTGCCAGCAGCCGAAGCCCCCTGAGCTCTGGAAACACCATATATTTT.

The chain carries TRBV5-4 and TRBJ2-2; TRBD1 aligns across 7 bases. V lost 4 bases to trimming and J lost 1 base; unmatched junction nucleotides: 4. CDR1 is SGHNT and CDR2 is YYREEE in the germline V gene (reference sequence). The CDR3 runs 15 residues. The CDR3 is CASSVRDRNTGELFF. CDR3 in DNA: TGTGCCAGCAGCGTCCGGGACAGGAACACCGGGGAGCTGTTTTTT.

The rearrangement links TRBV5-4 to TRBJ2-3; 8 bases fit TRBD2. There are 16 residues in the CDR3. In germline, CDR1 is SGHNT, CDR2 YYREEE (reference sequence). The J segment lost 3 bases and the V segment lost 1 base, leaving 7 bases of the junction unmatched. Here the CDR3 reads CASSLMRGARTDTQYF. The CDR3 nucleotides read TGTGCCAGCAGCTTGATGCGGGGGGCTAGGACAGATACGCAGTATTTT.

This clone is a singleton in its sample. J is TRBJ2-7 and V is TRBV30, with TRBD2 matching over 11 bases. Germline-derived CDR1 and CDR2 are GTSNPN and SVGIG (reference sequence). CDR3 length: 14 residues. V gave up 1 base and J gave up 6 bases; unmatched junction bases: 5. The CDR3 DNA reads TGTGCCTGGAGTGGTCGGCTAGCGGGGGGCGAGCAGTACTTC. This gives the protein CAWSGRLAGGEQYF.

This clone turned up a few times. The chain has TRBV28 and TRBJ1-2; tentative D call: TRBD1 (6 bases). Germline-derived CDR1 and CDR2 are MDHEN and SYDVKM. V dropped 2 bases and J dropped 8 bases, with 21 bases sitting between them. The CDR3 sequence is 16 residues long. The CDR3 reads CASSLGQGPSRGGYTF. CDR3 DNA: TGTGCCAGCAGTTTAGGGCAGGGGCCCTCGAGAGGGGGCTACACCTTC.

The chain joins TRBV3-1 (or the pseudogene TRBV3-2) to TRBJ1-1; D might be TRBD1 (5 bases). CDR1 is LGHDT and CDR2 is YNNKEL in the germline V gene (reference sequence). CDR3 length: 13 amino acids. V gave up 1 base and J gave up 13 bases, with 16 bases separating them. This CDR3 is CASSQAAARGVFF. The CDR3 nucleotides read TGTGCCAGCAGCCAAGCGGCAGCCCGGGGGGTTTTCTTT.

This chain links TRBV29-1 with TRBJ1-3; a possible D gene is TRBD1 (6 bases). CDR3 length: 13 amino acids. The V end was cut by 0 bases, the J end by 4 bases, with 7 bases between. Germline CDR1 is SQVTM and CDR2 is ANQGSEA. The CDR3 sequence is CSVEDRGGNTIYF. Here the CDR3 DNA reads TGCAGCGTTGAAGACAGGGGAGGAAACACCATATATTTT. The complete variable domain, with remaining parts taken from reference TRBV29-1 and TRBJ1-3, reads SAVISQKPSRDICQRGTSLTIQCQVDSQVTMMFWYRQQPGQSLTLIATANQGSEATYESGFVIDKFPISRPNLTFSTLTVSNMSPEDSSIYLCSVEDRGGNTIYFGEGSWLTVV.

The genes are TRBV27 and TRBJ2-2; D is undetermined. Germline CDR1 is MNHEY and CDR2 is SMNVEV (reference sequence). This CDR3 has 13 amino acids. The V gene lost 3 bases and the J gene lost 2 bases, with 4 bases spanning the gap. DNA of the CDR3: TGTGCCAGCAGTTTCTATAACACCGGGGAGCTGTTTTTT. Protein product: CASSFYNTGELFF.

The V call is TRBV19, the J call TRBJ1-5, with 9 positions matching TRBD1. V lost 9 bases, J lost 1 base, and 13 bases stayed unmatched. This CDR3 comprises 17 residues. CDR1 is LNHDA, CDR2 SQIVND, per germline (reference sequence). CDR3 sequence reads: CARVLGTGPLSNQPQHF. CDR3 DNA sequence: TGTGCCAGGGTTCTCGGGACAGGGCCTTTAAGCAATCAGCCCCAGCATTTT.

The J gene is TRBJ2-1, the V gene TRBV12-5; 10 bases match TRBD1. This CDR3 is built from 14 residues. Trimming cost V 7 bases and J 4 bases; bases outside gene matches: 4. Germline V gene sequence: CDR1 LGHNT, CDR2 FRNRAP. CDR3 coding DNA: TGTGCTAGTGTACCGGGACAGGGGTACAATGAGCAGTTCTTC. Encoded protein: CASVPGQGYNEQFF.

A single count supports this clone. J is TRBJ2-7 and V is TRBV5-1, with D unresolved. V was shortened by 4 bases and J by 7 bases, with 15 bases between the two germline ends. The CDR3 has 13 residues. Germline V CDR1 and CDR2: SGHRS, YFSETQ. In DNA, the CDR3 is TGCGCCAGCAGCAAACAAACAGCTATAGAGCAGTACTTC. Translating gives CASSKQTAIEQYF.

CDR3 region: CASSRGYTDTQYF. The CDR3 bases are TGTGCCAGCAGCAGAGGGTACACAGATACGCAGTATTTT. The chain couples TRBV11-3 to TRBJ2-3; tentatively, D is TRBD2 (5 bases). Germline lookup yields CDR1 SGHNT and CDR2 YENEEA. V was pared by 5 bases and J by 2 bases, with 8 bases between. The CDR3 covers 13 residues. The full variable domain, in which reference TRBV11-3 and TRBJ2-3 provide the parts outside the CDR3, is EAGVVQSPRYKIIEKKQPVAFWCNPISGHNTLYWYLQNLGQGPELLIRYENEEAVDDSQLPKDRFSAERLKGVDSTLKIQPAELGDSAVYLCASSRGYTDTQYFGPGTRLTVL.

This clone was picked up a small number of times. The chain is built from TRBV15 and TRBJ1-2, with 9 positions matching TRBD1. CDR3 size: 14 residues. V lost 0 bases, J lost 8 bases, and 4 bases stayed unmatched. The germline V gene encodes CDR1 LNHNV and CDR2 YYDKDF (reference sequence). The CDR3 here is CATSRDRTGAGYTF. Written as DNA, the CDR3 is TGTGCCACCAGCAGAGATAGGACAGGGGCGGGCTACACCTTC.

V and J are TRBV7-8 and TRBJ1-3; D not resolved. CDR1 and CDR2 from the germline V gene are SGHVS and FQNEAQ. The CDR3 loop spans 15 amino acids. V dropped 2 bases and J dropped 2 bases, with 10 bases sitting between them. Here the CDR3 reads CASSLRRVPGNTIYF. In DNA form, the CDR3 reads TGTGCCAGCAGCTTAAGGAGGGTCCCTGGAAACACCATATATTTT.

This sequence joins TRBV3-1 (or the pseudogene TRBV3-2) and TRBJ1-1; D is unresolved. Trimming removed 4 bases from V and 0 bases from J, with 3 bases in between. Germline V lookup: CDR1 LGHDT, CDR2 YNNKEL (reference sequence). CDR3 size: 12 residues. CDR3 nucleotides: TGTGCCAGCAGCCTTATGAACACTGAAGCTTTCTTT. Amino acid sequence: CASSLMNTEAFF.

CDR3 bases: TGCGCCAGCAGCCAGGGGGCGTCCTACGAGCAGTACTTC. Translating gives CASSQGASYEQYF. The chain has TRBV5-1 and TRBJ2-7, with 8 bases lining up with TRBD1. The CDR3 consists of 13 residues. Trimming cost V 4 bases and J 1 base; bases outside gene matches: 1. Germline CDR1 reads SGHRS; CDR2 reads YFSETQ.

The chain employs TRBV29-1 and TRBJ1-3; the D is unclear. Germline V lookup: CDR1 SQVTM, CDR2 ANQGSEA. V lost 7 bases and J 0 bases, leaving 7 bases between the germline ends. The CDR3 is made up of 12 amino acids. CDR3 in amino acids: CSARVSGNTIYF. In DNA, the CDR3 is TGCAGCGCGAGAGTCTCTGGAAACACCATATATTTT.

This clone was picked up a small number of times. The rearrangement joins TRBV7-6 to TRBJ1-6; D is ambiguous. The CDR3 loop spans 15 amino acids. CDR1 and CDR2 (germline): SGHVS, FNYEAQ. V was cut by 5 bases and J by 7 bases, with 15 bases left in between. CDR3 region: CASSAREGYNSPLHF. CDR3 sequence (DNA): TGTGCCAGCAGCGCCCGGGAGGGTTACAATTCACCCCTCCACTTT.

Written as DNA, the CDR3 is TGTGCCAGCAGCTTACAGAAGAACACTGAAGCTTTCTTT. The encoded protein is CASSLQKNTEAFF. The gene calls are TRBV7-9 and TRBJ1-1, with D unclear. The germline CDR1 and CDR2 sequences are SEHNR and FQNEAQ (reference sequence). V was shortened by 2 bases and J by 1 base, with 5 bases between the two germline ends. CDR3 length equals 13 residues.

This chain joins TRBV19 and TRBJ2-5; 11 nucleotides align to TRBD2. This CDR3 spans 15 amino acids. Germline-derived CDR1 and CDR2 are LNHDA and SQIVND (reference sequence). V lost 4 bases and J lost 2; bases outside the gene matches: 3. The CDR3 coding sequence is TGTGCCAGTAGTACCGGGACTAGCGGACAAGAGACCCAGTACTTC. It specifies CASSTGTSGQETQYF.